This T cell receptor (beta chain) originates from a study of blood T cell repertoires in COVID-19. Germline V gives CDR1 SQVTM, CDR2 ANQGSEA. The CDR3 covers 16 residues. V lost 4 bases, J lost 4 bases, and 6 bases stayed unmatched. Only in-frame clones appear in the TCRdb table, and some are missing; sequencing was by immunoSEQ multiplex PCR. The sample records 150,000 or so clones, 80% being singletons. Sequences were obtained from PBMCs or T cells enriched from blood (not recorded which). The chain combines TRBV29-1 with TRBJ2-1, with 14 bases aligning to TRBD2. This sequence was found in a woman in her sixties or seventies who had recovered from COVID-19. In DNA form, the CDR3 reads TGCAGCGTTGGGGCGGGACTAGCGGGGGTATACAATGAGCAGTTCTTC. This encodes CSVGAGLAGVYNEQFF.